These 10 T cell receptor beta chains were sequenced from one sample in a study of shared clonotypes between healthy human individuals. Here immunoSEQ multiplex PCR was the method, and the copy in TCRdb shows in-frame clones only, minus some. The table includes 2 million to 2.5 million clones, more than 85% detected once. Material for sequencing was naive CD4+ T cells from PBMCs. As for subset: CD45RA+ positively selected. These receptors all come from a man between 18 and 29 years old in good health. Some clones in this sample may be carry-over from other donors' samples.

This chain links TRBV14 with TRBJ2-1; D is perhaps TRBD2 (5 bases). CDR1 SGHDN and CDR2 FVKESK come from the germline V gene. CDR3 length: 14 amino acids. V shed 4 bases and J shed 2 bases, with 9 bases lying between them. Written as DNA, the CDR3 is TGTGCCAGCAGCCGAGCGGCTACCTACAATGAGCAGTTCTTC. Translating it yields CASSRAATYNEQFF.

The genes are TRBV9 and TRBJ2-5, with D possibly TRBD1 on 6 matching bases. Trimming shortened V by 4 bases and J by 2 bases, and 12 bases separated the two germline ends. CDR3 length: 14 amino acids. Germline V gene lookup returns CDR1 SGDLS and CDR2 YYNGEE. The CDR3 DNA reads as TGTGCCAGCAGCCTAGGACAGATGCAAGAGACCCAGTACTTC. This codes for CASSLGQMQETQYF.

The chain has TRBV18 and TRBJ1-5, with a tentative D call TRBD1 (5 bases). V was cut by 1 base and J by 1 base, with 14 bases left in between. The CDR3 is made up of 17 amino acids. Germline V gene data show CDR1 as KGHSH and CDR2 as LQKENI. The CDR3 region is CASSPQPGGVSNQPQHF. The DNA of the CDR3 is TGTGCCAGCTCACCACAACCTGGGGGTGTGAGCAATCAGCCCCAGCATTTT.

The chain has TRBV5-1 and TRBJ2-1; D gene ambiguous. The germline V gene encodes CDR1 SGHRS and CDR2 YFSETQ. Deletions cut 0 bases from V and 4 bases from J, with 8 bases between. CDR3 size: 14 residues. CDR3 DNA sequence: TGCGCCAGCAGCTTGGGGTACCTTTACAATGAGCAGTTCTTC. Translated: CASSLGYLYNEQFF.

CDR3 region: CATSRDRGTGRDQYF. In DNA form, the CDR3 reads TGTGCCACCAGCAGAGATAGAGGGACAGGCCGGGACCAGTACTTC. The chain recombines TRBV15 with TRBJ2-5; 8 nucleotides align to TRBD1. CDR3 length: 15 amino acids. Losses at the gene ends were 0 bases for V and 10 bases for J; bases not matched to a gene: 10. The germline V gene encodes CDR1 LNHNV and CDR2 YYDKDF (reference sequence).

V usage is TRBV4-1 and J usage is TRBJ2-3; possibly TRBD2 for D (6 bases). The germline gives CDR1 MGHRA, CDR2 YSYEKL. Trimming removed 5 bases from V and 0 bases from J, with 15 bases in between. CDR3 length equals 16 residues. Written as DNA, the CDR3 is TGCGCCAGCAGCGTCAGCGGGCCCTCTAGCACAGATACGCAGTATTTT. Protein sequence: CASSVSGPSSTDTQYF.

V is TRBV29-1 and J is TRBJ2-3; 13 bases are a match to TRBD2. The CDR3 runs to 17 residues. Germline V gene lookup returns CDR1 SQVTM and CDR2 ANQGSEA. Trimming at V came to 5 bases and at J to 2 bases, leaving 10 bases not matched to a gene. CDR3 sequence (DNA): TGCAGCGTTCAAGGGGAGACTAGCGGGAGGTACACAGATACGCAGTATTTT. Amino acid sequence: CSVQGETSGRYTDTQYF.

The chain links TRBV25-1 to TRBJ2-7; 9 bases are shared with TRBD1. After removal of 5 bases from V and 3 bases from J, the junction contained 8 bases not matched to a gene. The CDR3 extends over 15 amino acids. Per germline, CDR1 MGHDK and CDR2 SYGVNS. The CDR3 loop is CASSPSGQGYYEQYF. CDR3 DNA: TGTGCCAGCAGTCCGTCGGGACAGGGTTACTACGAGCAGTACTTC.

The chain links TRBV11-2 to TRBJ2-5; TRBD2 might be the D (6 bases). Trimming removed 4 bases at V and 0 bases at J, with 15 bases between. CDR3 length equals 16 residues. Looked up from germline, CDR1 is SGHAT and CDR2 is FQNNGV. The CDR3 DNA sequence: TGTGCCAGCAGCTGGGGGGTAGCGGAGTACCAAGAGACCCAGTACTTC. It is translated as CASSWGVAEYQETQYF.

About this clone: The sample carries other DNA sequences with the same CDR3. This chain joins TRBV9 and TRBJ1-1; D gene ambiguous. Trimming took off 0 bases at V and 1 base at J, with 7 bases between the two ends. The CDR3 is made up of 14 amino acids. Germline V gene data show CDR1 as SGDLS and CDR2 as YYNGEE. The CDR3 sequence: CASSVAGGNTEAFF. CDR3 coding DNA: TGTGCCAGCAGCGTAGCAGGAGGGAACACTGAAGCTTTCTTT.